Listed below are T cell receptor beta chains from one sample, sequenced in a study of T-cell memory formation after mild COVID-19. One entry per CDR3 protein, called by TCRdb with MiXCR from the 5' RACE reads. Here the sample spans a few hundred thousand distinct CDR3 sequences, roughly 17% being singletons. The material sequenced was PBMCs or a T cell subset sorted from them (not recorded which). The origin of the receptors is a man aged 18 to 29 who had mild COVID-19 (a few samples of this study predate the infection). Cell type and time point are not known. CDR3s include the opening cysteine and the closing phenylalanine or tryptophan. D genes are given only for firm matches. Expanded clones are given a class, and other clones once, few, many or no size at all.

V	size	D	J	CDR3	DNA
TRBV20-1	-	-	TRBJ2-7	CSAASRGYEQYF	TGCAGTGCTGCGTCAAGGGGCTACGAGCAGTACTTC
TRBV5-1	-	-	TRBJ2-2	CASSLGTGRRTGELFF	TGCGCCAGCAGCCTCGGAACAGGGCGTCGCACCGGGGAGCTGTTTTTT
TRBV6-2/TRBV6-3	-	-	TRBJ2-1	CASSYSSRDEQFF	TGTGCCAGCAGTTACTCGAGCAGGGACGAGCAGTTCTTC
TRBV7-6	-	-	TRBJ2-3	CASSLERGGDTQYF	TGTGCCAGCAGCTTGGAGAGGGGAGGAGATACGCAGTATTTT
TRBV4-2	few	-	TRBJ2-1	CASSQDGTRGAYNEQFF	TGTGCCAGCAGCCAAGATGGGACCAGAGGGGCCTACAATGAGCAGTTCTTC
TRBV13	-	-	TRBJ2-3	CASSSADRGHTDTQYF	TGTGCCAGCAGCTCAGCAGACAGAGGGCACACAGATACGCAGTATTTT
TRBV7-2	-	-	TRBJ2-3	CASSLGTRTSTDTQYF	TGTGCCAGCAGCTTAGGTACCAGGACTAGCACAGATACGCAGTATTTT
TRBV20-1	few	-	TRBJ1-5	CSARGGNQPQHF	TGCAGTGCTAGGGGGGGCAATCAGCCCCAGCATTTT
TRBV5-5	few	-	TRBJ2-1	CASSFPREFNEQFF	TGTGCCAGCAGCTTCCCTCGGGAGTTCAATGAGCAGTTCTTC
TRBV6-5	few	-	TRBJ1-2	CASTPGSGGYTF	TGTGCCAGTACCCCAGGGTCCGGCGGCTACACCTTC
TRBV4-2	few	TRBD1	TRBJ1-1	CASSRTGTGKTEAFF	TGTGCCAGCAGCCGGACCGGGACAGGGAAAACTGAAGCTTTCTTT
TRBV6-6	-	-	TRBJ1-3	CASSYIGLYSGNTIYF	TGTGCCAGCAGTTATATTGGCCTTTACTCTGGAAACACCATATATTTT
TRBV20-1	-	TRBD2	TRBJ2-1	CSARDRWTSGYNEQFF	TGCAGTGCTAGAGATCGTTGGACTAGCGGTTACAATGAGCAGTTCTTC
TRBV6-6	many	-	TRBJ2-7	CASSRATGSYEQYF	TGTGCCAGCAGTCGAGCGACAGGCTCCTACGAGCAGTACTTC
TRBV5-1	few	TRBD1	TRBJ1-6	CASSFELGTGSSPLHF	TGCGCCAGCAGCTTTGAACTCGGGACAGGGAGTTCACCCCTCCACTTT
TRBV27	-	-	TRBJ2-1	CASSSLGVGRNEQFF	TGTGCCAGCAGTTCCCTGGGTGTGGGCCGCAATGAGCAGTTCTTC
TRBV7-2	few	-	TRBJ2-5	CASNFPQETQYF	TGTGCCAGCAACTTTCCCCAAGAGACCCAGTACTTC
TRBV4-3	-	-	TRBJ2-5	CASSQSSIETQYF	TGCGCCAGCAGCCAATCTAGCATAGAGACCCAGTACTTC
TRBV12-5	-	-	TRBJ2-7	CASGLVLATYEQYF	TGTGCTAGTGGTTTGGTGTTAGCGACCTACGAGCAGTACTTC
TRBV20-1	-	TRBD2	TRBJ2-3	CSARLAGPNTQYF	TGCAGTGCTAGGCTAGCGGGGCCTAATACGCAGTATTTT
TRBV6-6	few	-	TRBJ1-2	CAGGEVYGYTF	TGTGCCGGCGGGGAGGTCTATGGCTACACCTTC
TRBV12-3/TRBV12-4	-	-	TRBJ2-1	CASSQTTYSYNEQFF	TGTGCCAGCAGCCAGACTACCTACTCCTACAATGAGCAGTTCTTC
TRBV10-3	many	-	TRBJ1-3	CASIPASGNTIYF	TGTGCCAGTATTCCAGCGTCCGGAAACACCATATATTTT